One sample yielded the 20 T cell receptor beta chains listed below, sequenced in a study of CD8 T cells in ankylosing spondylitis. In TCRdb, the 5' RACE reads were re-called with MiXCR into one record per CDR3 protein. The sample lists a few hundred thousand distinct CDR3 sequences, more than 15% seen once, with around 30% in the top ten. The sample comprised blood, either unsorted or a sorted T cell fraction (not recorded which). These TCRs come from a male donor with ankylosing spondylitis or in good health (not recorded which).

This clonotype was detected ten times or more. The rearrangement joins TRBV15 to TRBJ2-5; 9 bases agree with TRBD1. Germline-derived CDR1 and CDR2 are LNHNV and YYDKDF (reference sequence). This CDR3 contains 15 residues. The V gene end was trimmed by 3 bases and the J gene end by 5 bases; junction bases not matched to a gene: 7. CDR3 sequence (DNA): TGTGCCACCAGCAGGGGACAGGGCCCTCGGGAGACCCAGTACTTC. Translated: CATSRGQGPRETQYF.

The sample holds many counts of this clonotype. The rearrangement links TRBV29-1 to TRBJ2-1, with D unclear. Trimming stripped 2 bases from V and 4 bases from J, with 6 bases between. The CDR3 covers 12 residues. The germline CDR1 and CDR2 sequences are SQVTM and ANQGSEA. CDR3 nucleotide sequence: TGCAGCGTTGAATGGCTTTACAATGAGCAGTTCTTC. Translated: CSVEWLYNEQFF.

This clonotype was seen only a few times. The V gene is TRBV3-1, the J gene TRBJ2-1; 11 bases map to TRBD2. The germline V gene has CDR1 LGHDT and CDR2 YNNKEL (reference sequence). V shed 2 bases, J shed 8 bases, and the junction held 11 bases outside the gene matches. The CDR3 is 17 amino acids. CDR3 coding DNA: TGTGCCAGCAGCCAACTTACGACTAGCGGGATTCAGGATGAGCAGTTCTTC. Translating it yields CASSQLTTSGIQDEQFF.

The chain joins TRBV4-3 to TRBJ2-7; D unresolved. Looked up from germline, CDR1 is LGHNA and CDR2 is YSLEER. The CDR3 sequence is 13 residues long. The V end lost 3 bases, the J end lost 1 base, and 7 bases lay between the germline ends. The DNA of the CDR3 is TGCGCCAGCAGCCAGCGGACGTCCTACGAGCAGTACTTC. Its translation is CASSQRTSYEQYF.

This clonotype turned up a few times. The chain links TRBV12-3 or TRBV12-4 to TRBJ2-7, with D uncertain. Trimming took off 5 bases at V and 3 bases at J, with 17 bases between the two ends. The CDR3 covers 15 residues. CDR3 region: CASSADLLGFYEQYF. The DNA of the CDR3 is TGTGCCAGCAGTGCCGACCTCCTAGGTTTCTACGAGCAGTACTTC.

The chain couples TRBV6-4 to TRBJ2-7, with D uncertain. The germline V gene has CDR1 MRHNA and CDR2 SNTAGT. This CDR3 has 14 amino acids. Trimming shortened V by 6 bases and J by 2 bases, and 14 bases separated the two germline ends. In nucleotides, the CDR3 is TGTGCCAGCAGCCTCGTTAAGATCGCCTACGAGCAGTACTTC. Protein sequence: CASSLVKIAYEQYF.

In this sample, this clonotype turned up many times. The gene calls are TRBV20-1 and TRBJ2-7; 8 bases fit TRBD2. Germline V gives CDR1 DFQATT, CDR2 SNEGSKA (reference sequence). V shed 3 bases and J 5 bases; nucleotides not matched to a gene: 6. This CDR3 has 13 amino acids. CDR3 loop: CSARGREDHEQYF. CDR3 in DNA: TGCAGTGCTAGGGGGCGGGAGGACCACGAGCAGTACTTC.

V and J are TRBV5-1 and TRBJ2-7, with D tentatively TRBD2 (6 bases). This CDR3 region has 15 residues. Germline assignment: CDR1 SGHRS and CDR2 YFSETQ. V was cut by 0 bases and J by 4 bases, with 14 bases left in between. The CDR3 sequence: CASSLAGAVAYEQYF. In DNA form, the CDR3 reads TGCGCCAGCAGCTTGGCGGGAGCCGTAGCATACGAGCAGTACTTC.

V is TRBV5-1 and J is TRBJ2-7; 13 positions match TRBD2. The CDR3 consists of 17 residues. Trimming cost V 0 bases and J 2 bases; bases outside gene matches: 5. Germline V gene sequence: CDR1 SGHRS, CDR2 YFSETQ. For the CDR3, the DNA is TGCGCCAGCAGCTTGGAAGGGACTAGCGGGGCAACCTACGAGCAGTACTTC. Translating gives CASSLEGTSGATYEQYF.

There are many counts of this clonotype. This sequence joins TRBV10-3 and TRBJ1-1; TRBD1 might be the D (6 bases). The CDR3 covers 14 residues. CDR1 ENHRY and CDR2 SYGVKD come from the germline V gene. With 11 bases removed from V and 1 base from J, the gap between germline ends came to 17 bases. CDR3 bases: TGTGCCGTTTCGCGCGACAGGCCGAACACTGAAGCTTTCTTT. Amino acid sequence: CAVSRDRPNTEAFF.

In nucleotides, the CDR3 is TGCAGCGCAGATCAGGGGAACACTGAAGCTTTCTTT. Translated: CSADQGNTEAFF. This chain links TRBV29-1 with TRBJ1-1, with D tentatively TRBD1 (5 bases). Between the trimmed V and J ends, which lost 7 bases and 1 base, there was a span of 10 bases. Per the germline V gene, CDR1 is SQVTM and CDR2 is ANQGSEA. The CDR3 loop spans 12 amino acids.

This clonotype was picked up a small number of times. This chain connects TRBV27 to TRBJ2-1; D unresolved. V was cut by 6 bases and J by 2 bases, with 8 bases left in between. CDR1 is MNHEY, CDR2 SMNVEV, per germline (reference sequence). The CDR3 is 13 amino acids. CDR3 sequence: CASRRLTYNEQFF. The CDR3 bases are TGTGCCAGCAGGCGTCTCACCTACAATGAGCAGTTCTTC.

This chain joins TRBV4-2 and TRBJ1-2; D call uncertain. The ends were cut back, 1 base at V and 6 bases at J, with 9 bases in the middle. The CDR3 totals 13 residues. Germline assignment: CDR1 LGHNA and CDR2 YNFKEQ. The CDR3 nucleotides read TGTGCCAGCAGCCAAGCTGTCCGACATGGCTACACCTTC. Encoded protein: CASSQAVRHGYTF.

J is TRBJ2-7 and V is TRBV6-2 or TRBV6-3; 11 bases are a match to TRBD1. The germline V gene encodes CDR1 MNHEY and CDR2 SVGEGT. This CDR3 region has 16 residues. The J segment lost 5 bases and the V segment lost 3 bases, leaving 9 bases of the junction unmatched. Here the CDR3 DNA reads TGTGCCAGCAGTTATATACCGGGACAGGGGGGCGACGAGCAGTACTTC. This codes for CASSYIPGQGGDEQYF.

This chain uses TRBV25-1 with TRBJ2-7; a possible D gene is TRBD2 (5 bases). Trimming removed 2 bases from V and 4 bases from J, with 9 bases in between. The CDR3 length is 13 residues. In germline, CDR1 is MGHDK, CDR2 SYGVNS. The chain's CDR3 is CASSERGAYEQYF. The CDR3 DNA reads TGTGCCAGCAGTGAACGGGGTGCGTACGAGCAGTACTTC.

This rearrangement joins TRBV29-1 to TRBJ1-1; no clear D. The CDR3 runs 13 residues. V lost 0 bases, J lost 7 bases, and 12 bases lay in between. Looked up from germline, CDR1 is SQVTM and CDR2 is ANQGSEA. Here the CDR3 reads CSVEDPTGREAFF. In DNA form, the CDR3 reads TGCAGCGTTGAAGATCCGACGGGTCGTGAAGCTTTCTTT.

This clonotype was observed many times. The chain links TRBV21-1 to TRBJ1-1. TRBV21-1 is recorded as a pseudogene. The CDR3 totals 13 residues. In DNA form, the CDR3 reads TGTGCCAGCGGGTGGAGGAGGATCACTGAAGCTTTCTTT. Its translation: CASGWRRITEAFF.

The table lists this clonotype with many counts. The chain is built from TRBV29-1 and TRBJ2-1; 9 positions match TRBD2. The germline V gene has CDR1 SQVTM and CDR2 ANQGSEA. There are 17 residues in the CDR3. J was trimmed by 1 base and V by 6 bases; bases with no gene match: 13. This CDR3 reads CSVGQISGSPSYNEQFF. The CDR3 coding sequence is TGCAGCGTCGGACAGATTAGCGGGAGCCCTTCCTACAATGAGCAGTTCTTC.

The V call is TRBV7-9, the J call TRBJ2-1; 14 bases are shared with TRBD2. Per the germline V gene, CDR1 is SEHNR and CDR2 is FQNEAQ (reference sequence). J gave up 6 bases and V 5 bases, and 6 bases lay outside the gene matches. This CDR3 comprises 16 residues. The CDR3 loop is CASSPSTSGRGNEQFF. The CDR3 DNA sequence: TGTGCCAGCAGCCCCTCGACTAGCGGGAGGGGCAATGAGCAGTTCTTC.

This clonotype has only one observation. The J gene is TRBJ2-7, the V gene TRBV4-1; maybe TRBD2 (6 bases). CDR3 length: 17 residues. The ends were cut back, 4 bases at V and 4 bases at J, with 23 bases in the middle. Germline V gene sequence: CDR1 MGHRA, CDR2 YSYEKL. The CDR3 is CASSPTAAVLANYEQYF. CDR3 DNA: TGCGCCAGCAGCCCGACGGCGGCGGTTCTAGCGAATTACGAGCAGTACTTC.